The next 31 T cell receptor beta chains were all read from a single sample in a study of tumor-infiltrating lymphocytes in localized non-small cell lung cancer. Sequencing was performed with immunoSEQ multiplex PCR; in TCRdb, only in-frame clones are kept and a portion is missing. The sample shows just under 30,000 clones, roughly 88% of them seen only once. Sample: lung tumor tissue. These receptor sequences come from a human donor with non-small cell lung cancer.

V gene TRBV7-8 combines with J gene TRBJ1-4; D unresolved. Germline V gene lookup returns CDR1 SGHVS and CDR2 FQNEAQ. The V end was cut by 1 base, the J end by 2 bases, with 5 bases between. The CDR3 contains 14 residues. The CDR3 region has the DNA TGTGCCAGCAGCTTAGGCAGCACTAATGAAAAACTGTTTTTT. Its protein is CASSLGSTNEKLFF.

CDR3 DNA: TGTGCCAGCAGTTATACTGGGGGGCGACGCTACGAGCAGTACTTC. Translating it yields CASSYTGGRRYEQYF. The chain carries TRBV6-5 and TRBJ2-7; D assignment may be TRBD1 or TRBD2 (6 bases each). The CDR3 is 15 amino acids. CDR1 and CDR2 from the germline V gene are MNHEY and SVGAGI. Trimming took off 3 bases at V and 3 bases at J, with 15 bases between the two ends.

V and J are TRBV6-5 and TRBJ2-1; TRBD1 matches 8 bases. V lost 7 bases, J lost 5 bases, and 10 bases stayed unmatched. Germline V gene lookup returns CDR1 MNHEY and CDR2 SVGAGI. This CDR3 is built from 15 residues. CDR3 in amino acids: CASTGQGKGHNEQFF. The CDR3 DNA follows: TGTGCCAGCACTGGACAGGGAAAGGGACACAATGAGCAGTTCTTC.

The chain combines TRBV13 with TRBJ2-3; D unresolved. Trimming removed 5 bases from V and 0 bases from J, with 15 bases in between. Germline assignment: CDR1 PRHDT and CDR2 FYEKMQ (reference sequence). CDR3 length: 16 residues. CDR3 amino acids: CASSTRRSISTDTQYF. The CDR3 nucleotides read TGTGCCAGCAGCACCCGCAGGAGTATAAGCACAGATACGCAGTATTTT.

The chain has TRBV4-1 and TRBJ1-5; TRBD1 aligns across 7 bases. In germline, CDR1 is MGHRA, CDR2 YSYEKL. The CDR3 is 15 residues long. V lost 3 bases, J lost 7 bases, and 9 bases stayed unmatched. The CDR3 sequence is CASSQRTGEGQPQHF. Written as DNA, the CDR3 is TGCGCCAGCAGCCAGAGAACAGGGGAAGGCCAGCCCCAGCATTTT.

V and J are TRBV7-9 and TRBJ2-5; D ambiguous. The CDR3 covers 12 residues. The V gene lost 5 bases and the J gene lost 4 bases, with 8 bases spanning the gap. Germline CDR1 and CDR2: SEHNR and FQNEAQ (reference sequence). In DNA form, the CDR3 reads TGTGCCAGCAGCAAGGAAGGAGAGACCCAGTACTTC. Amino acid sequence: CASSKEGETQYF. Based on the CDR3 plus reference TRBV7-9 and TRBJ2-5, the full variable domain is DTGVSQNPRHKITKRGQNVTFRCDPISEHNRLYWYRQTLGQGPEFLTYFQNEAQLEKSRLLSDRFSAERPKGSFSTLEIQRTEQGDSAMYLCASSKEGETQYFGPGTRLLVL.

This chain links TRBV7-3 with TRBJ2-1; 11 bases line up with TRBD2. The V and J ends lost 6 bases and 14 bases, in that order; junction bases with no gene match: 6. The CDR3 consists of 12 residues. Germline CDR1 SGHTA, CDR2 FQGTGA. CDR3 residues: CASSSLAGGKFF. In DNA form, the CDR3 reads TGTGCCAGCAGTTCTCTAGCGGGGGGCAAGTTCTTC.

The J gene is TRBJ2-7, the V gene TRBV18, with 8 bases that match TRBD2. Trimming took 3 bases from V and 7 from J; bases not matched to a gene: 8. The CDR3 runs 14 residues. The germline CDR1 and CDR2 sequences are KGHSH and LQKENI. The CDR3 DNA sequence: TGTGCCAGCTCACCTCAGGGACTAGTCTGGGAGCAGTACTTC. Translated, it gives CASSPQGLVWEQYF.

This clone was seen only a few times. This chain uses TRBV5-4 with TRBJ1-2; D is uncertain. CDR1 is SGHNT and CDR2 is YYREEE in the germline V gene (reference sequence). The CDR3 loop spans 14 amino acids. Trimming took off 0 bases at V and 0 bases at J, with 6 bases between the two ends. CDR3 coding DNA: TGTGCCAGCAGCTTGGCGGCAGCTAACTATGGCTACACCTTC. Amino acids: CASSLAAANYGYTF.

The chain links TRBV7-2 to TRBJ1-6, with 9 bases aligning to TRBD1. Germline V CDR1 and CDR2: SGHTA, FQGNSA. The CDR3 has 17 amino acids. The ends lost 3 bases at V and 9 bases at J; junction bases unmatched: 12. This CDR3 is CASSFRTGATRSSPLHF. The CDR3 bases are TGTGCCAGCAGCTTCAGGACAGGGGCAACGAGGAGTTCACCCCTCCACTTT. Full variable domain (rest looked up from reference TRBV7-2 and TRBJ1-6): GAGVSQSPSNKVTEKGKDVELRCDPISGHTALYWYRQSLGQGLEFLIYFQGNSAPDKSGLPSDRFSAERTGGSVSTLTIQRTQQEDSAVYLCASSFRTGATRSSPLHFGNGTRLTVT.

By proportion, this clone is medium-sized. The chain couples TRBV15 to TRBJ2-2; the D gene could be TRBD1 or TRBD2 (5 bases each). Per germline, CDR1 LNHNV and CDR2 YYDKDF (reference sequence). The CDR3 contains 14 residues. Trimming left V 4 bases short and J 3 bases short, with 9 bases between. CDR3 sequence (DNA): TGTGCCACCAGCACGGGACCCCACACCGGGGAGCTGTTTTTT. Translated: CATSTGPHTGELFF.

This rearrangement joins TRBV29-1 to TRBJ2-5, with 7 bases identical to TRBD1. With V trimmed by 6 bases and J by 0 bases, 4 bases remained unmatched. This CDR3 comprises 13 residues. CDR1 is SQVTM, CDR2 ANQGSEA, per germline. CDR3 DNA sequence: TGCAGCGTGTACAGGGGAGACCAAGAGACCCAGTACTTC. Amino acids: CSVYRGDQETQYF. Full variable domain (missing parts from reference TRBV29-1 and TRBJ2-5): SAVISQKPSRDICQRGTSLTIQCQVDSQVTMMFWYRQQPGQSLTLIATANQGSEATYESGFVIDKFPISRPNLTFSTLTVSNMSPEDSSIYLCSVYRGDQETQYFGPGTRLLVL.

CDR3: CASSGSGASYEQYF. CDR3 DNA sequence: TGTGCCAGCAGTGGAAGCGGGGCCTCCTACGAGCAGTACTTC. V gene TRBV27 combines with J gene TRBJ2-7; TRBD2 aligns across 7 bases. Trimming took 5 bases from V and 0 from J; bases not matched to a gene: 4. The CDR3 sequence is 14 residues long. The germline gives CDR1 MNHEY, CDR2 SMNVEV (reference sequence).

The chain is built from TRBV4-2 and TRBJ2-3, with 8 bases that match TRBD1. The J segment lost 0 bases and the V segment lost 2 bases, leaving 10 bases of the junction unmatched. Germline V lookup: CDR1 LGHNA, CDR2 YNFKEQ. The CDR3 length is 18 residues. The CDR3: CASSQTGQAVSSTDTQYF. The CDR3 DNA reads as TGTGCCAGCAGCCAAACGGGACAGGCCGTCTCTAGCACAGATACGCAGTATTTT.

The chain recombines TRBV19 with TRBJ2-3; 12 bases map to TRBD1. With 7 bases clipped from V and 4 bases from J, the junction kept 6 bases outside the gene matches. This CDR3 has 15 residues. CDR1 and CDR2 (germline): LNHDA, SQIVND (reference sequence). The CDR3 sequence is CASMWGQGASDTQYF. CDR3 nucleotide sequence: TGTGCCAGTATGTGGGGACAGGGGGCTTCAGATACGCAGTATTTT.

V and J are TRBV7-6 and TRBJ2-7; TRBD1 is a possible D gene (5 bases). Germline CDR1 reads SGHVS; CDR2 reads FNYEAQ. This CDR3 is 13 amino acids long. V lost 5 bases to trimming and J lost 6 bases, with 14 bases between them. CDR3 protein: CASSREVGAEQYF. The CDR3, as DNA: TGTGCCAGCAGCCGAGAGGTTGGGGCCGAGCAGTACTTC.

The chain couples TRBV5-6 to TRBJ1-5; unclear D gene. From germline, CDR1 is SGHDT and CDR2 YYEEEE. The CDR3 covers 14 residues. V was shortened by 0 bases and J by 7 bases, with 11 bases between the two germline ends. CDR3 residues: CASSLGRRVQPQHF. CDR3 sequence (DNA): TGTGCCAGCAGCTTGGGACGTCGGGTGCAGCCCCAGCATTTT.

This chain's CDR3 is CASSLGANYGYTF. CDR3 sequence (DNA): TGTGCCAGCAGTTTAGGGGCGAACTATGGCTACACCTTC. This chain joins TRBV27 and TRBJ1-2; perhaps TRBD1 as D (5 bases). CDR1 is MNHEY and CDR2 is SMNVEV in the germline V gene (reference sequence). V was cut by 2 bases and J by 2 bases, with 6 bases left in between. The CDR3 spans 13 residues.

The rearrangement links TRBV10-3 to TRBJ1-2; D remains ambiguous. The ends were cut back, 4 bases at V and 1 base at J, with 4 bases in the middle. The CDR3 spans 12 residues. From germline, CDR1 is ENHRY and CDR2 SYGVKD. CDR3: CAISVDNYGYTF. DNA of the CDR3: TGTGCCATCAGTGTTGATAACTATGGCTACACCTTC.

The chain joins TRBV5-1 to TRBJ1-5; TRBD1 might be the D (5 bases). CDR3 size: 14 residues. V shed 0 bases and J shed 4 bases, with 8 bases lying between them. The germline gives CDR1 SGHRS, CDR2 YFSETQ. CDR3 nucleotides: TGCGCCAGCAGCTTGGACGGACAAAATCAGCCCCAGCATTTT. As protein: CASSLDGQNQPQHF.

The chain employs TRBV18 and TRBJ1-1, with D uncertain. CDR3 length: 15 amino acids. Germline V CDR1 and CDR2: KGHSH, LQKENI. With 6 bases removed from V and 0 bases from J, the gap between germline ends came to 14 bases. CDR3 sequence reads: CASSITTALNTEAFF. The CDR3 coding sequence is TGTGCCAGCTCCATTACTACAGCTCTGAACACTGAAGCTTTCTTT.

This sequence joins TRBV9 and TRBJ2-5, with D possibly matching TRBD1 (6 bases). The tail of the sequence fits TRBJ2-7 better, so the J call may be wrong. Per germline, CDR1 SGDLS and CDR2 YYNGEE. The CDR3 totals 15 residues. The CDR3, as DNA: TGTGCCAGCAGTCCAACTGTCTCAGGGGATTACGAGCAGTACTTC. It yields the protein CASSPTVSGDYEQYF.

This clone was detected once. The chain uses TRBV5-1 and TRBJ1-3; 7 bases align to TRBD1. The CDR3 is 14 amino acids. V dropped 4 bases and J dropped 3; count of bases not matched to a gene: 4. Germline CDR1 and CDR2: SGHRS and YFSETQ. The CDR3 loop reads CASSAGGGGNTIYF. The CDR3 region has the DNA TGCGCCAGCAGCGCAGGGGGTGGTGGAAACACCATATATTTT.

V and J are TRBV11-2 and TRBJ1-5; D gene unclear. In germline, CDR1 is SGHAT, CDR2 FQNNGV. Deletions cut 0 bases from V and 4 bases from J, with 10 bases between. The CDR3 length is 15 residues. CDR3 loop: CASSLDLGSNQPQHF. Here the CDR3 DNA reads TGTGCCAGCAGCTTAGATCTAGGGTCAAATCAGCCCCAGCATTTT. The full variable domain, with the rest looked up from reference TRBV11-2 and TRBJ1-5, is EAGVAQSPRYKIIEKRQSVAFWCNPISGHATLYWYQQILGQGPKLLIQFQNNGVVDDSQLPKDRFSAERLKGVDSTLKIQPAKLEDSAVYLCASSLDLGSNQPQHFGDGTRLSIL.

This chain's CDR3 is CSVGFNLAFENTEAFF. The CDR3 DNA follows: TGCAGCGTTGGGTTTAACCTGGCCTTCGAGAACACTGAAGCTTTCTTT. The chain employs TRBV29-1 and TRBJ1-1; D gene uncertain. This CDR3 spans 16 amino acids. Trimming removed 4 bases from V and 1 base from J, with 19 bases in between. The V gene's germline CDR1 is SQVTM and CDR2 ANQGSEA.

V and J are TRBV11-2 and TRBJ2-7; 8 bases match TRBD2. The germline CDR1 and CDR2 sequences are SGHAT and FQNNGV. V trimming: 5 bases; J trimming: 4 bases; junction bases outside the gene matches: 19. The CDR3 has 18 amino acids. CDR3 amino acids: CASSKNPPTLAGSYEQYF. CDR3 sequence (DNA): TGTGCCAGCAGCAAAAACCCGCCCACTTTAGCGGGGTCGTACGAGCAGTACTTC.

The chain combines TRBV7-9 with TRBJ2-7, with TRBD2 as a possible D gene (5 bases). CDR1 is SEHNR and CDR2 is FQNEAQ in the germline V gene (reference sequence). Trimming stripped 5 bases from V and 7 bases from J, with 9 bases between. The CDR3 totals 11 residues. The CDR3 DNA is TGTGCCAGCAGCCGGGGATGGGAGCAGTACTTC. Protein sequence: CASSRGWEQYF. Full variable domain (remainder filled in from reference TRBV7-9 and TRBJ2-7): DTGVSQNPRHKITKRGQNVTFRCDPISEHNRLYWYRQTLGQGPEFLTYFQNEAQLEKSRLLSDRFSAERPKGSFSTLEIQRTEQGDSAMYLCASSRGWEQYFGPGTRLTVT.

The chain is built from TRBV9 and TRBJ2-7; the D gene is possibly TRBD1 (6 bases). Germline CDR1 reads SGDLS; CDR2 reads YYNGEE. The CDR3 spans 14 residues. The germline V and J ends were trimmed by 3 bases and 0 bases, with 10 bases remaining between them. The CDR3 nucleotides read TGTGCCAGCAGCGAACAGGGCTTCTCCTACGAGCAGTACTTC. Encoded protein: CASSEQGFSYEQYF.

Note on this clone: Other nucleotide sequences from this sample produce the same CDR3. The chain carries TRBV29-1 and TRBJ2-7, with TRBD2 matching 7 bases. The trim removed 4 bases at V and 1 base at J, leaving 1 base unmatched. Looked up from germline, CDR1 is SQVTM and CDR2 is ANQGSEA. The CDR3 is made up of 12 amino acids. For the CDR3, the DNA is TGCAGCGTTGGGGGGGGATCCTACGAGCAGTACTTC. Translation: CSVGGGSYEQYF.

The chain carries TRBV7-2 and TRBJ2-7; the match to TRBD1 covers 11 bases. The ends lost 0 bases at V and 9 bases at J; junction bases unmatched: 1. Germline loops: CDR1 SGHTA, CDR2 FQGNSA. CDR3 length equals 13 residues. The CDR3 loop is CASSLAGQGVQYF. Written as DNA, the CDR3 is TGTGCCAGCAGCTTAGCGGGACAGGGGGTGCAGTACTTC.

The chain combines TRBV5-4 with TRBJ2-1; TRBD2 aligns across 11 bases. The CDR3 sequence is 16 residues long. Germline loops: CDR1 SGHNT, CDR2 YYREEE (reference sequence). Trimming took 2 bases from V and 2 from J; bases not matched to a gene: 3. Here the CDR3 DNA reads TGTGCCAGCAGCTTACTAGCGGGGGAAACCTACAATGAGCAGTTCTTC. It encodes CASSLLAGETYNEQFF.